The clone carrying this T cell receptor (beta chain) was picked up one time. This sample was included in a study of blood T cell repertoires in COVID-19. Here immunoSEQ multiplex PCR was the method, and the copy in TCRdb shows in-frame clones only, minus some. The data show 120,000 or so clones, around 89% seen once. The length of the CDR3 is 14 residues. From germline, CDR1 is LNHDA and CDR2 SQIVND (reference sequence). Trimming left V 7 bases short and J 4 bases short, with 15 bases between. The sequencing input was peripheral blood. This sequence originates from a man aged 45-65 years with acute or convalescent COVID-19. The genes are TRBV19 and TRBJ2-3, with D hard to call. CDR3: CASNGPESPDTQYF. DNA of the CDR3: TGTGCCAGTAACGGTCCGGAGAGCCCAGATACGCAGTATTTT.